This TCR beta chain emerged from a study of regulatory T cells in long-lasting Graves disease. Overall study results and limits: Thyroid tissue went unstudied; only peripheral blood was examined.

With respect to this clonotype: Antigen: not known.

Time point: persistent/refractory GD, antithyroid drugs over 5 years with positive TRAb. Scientists built the TCR library using RNA that was extracted from PBMCs. Researchers made TCR beta libraries by using iRepertoire HTBI primers and running Arm-PCR on CDR3 regions. MiXCR was run by TCRdb on the multiplex PCR reads, yielding one entry per CDR3 protein. The sample shows 310,000 or so distinct CDR3 sequences, roughly 21% of them seen only once. V was pared by 8 bases and J by 10 bases, with 14 bases between. The V gene's germline CDR1 is LNHDA and CDR2 SQIVND (reference sequence). This CDR3 has 11 amino acids.

The source was peripheral blood mononuclear cells (PBMCs), collected when the disease was refractory, from a patient treated with antithyroid drugs. The receptor was isolated from a female donor with Graves disease. The chain couples TRBV19 to TRBJ1-1, with D unclear. The CDR3 DNA sequence: TGTGCCAGTCTTGTCTTAGGCACAGCTTTCTTT. Its translation is CASLVLGTAFF.